The sequence of this T cell receptor beta chain was determined in a study of CD8+ T cells in alopecia areata. Treatment in this sample: oral pan-JAK inhibitor, 5-10 mg twice daily. Researchers gathered lesional scalp punch biopsies and peripheral blood from patients with alopecia areata. Sequencing relied on a cDNA template that was reverse transcribed from extracted RNA. Generated by immunoSEQ multiplex PCR, the TCRdb table keeps only in-frame clones and is missing some. Of approximately 190,000 clones listed, about three fifths are singletons. The source material was CD4+ T cells sorted from blood, sampled at week 24, from a patient treated with tofacitinib. The TCR sequence derives from a human donor with alopecia areata.

The CDR3 DNA is TGTGCCAGCAGCGTAAGTGGCCGGACGGGAGAGACCCAGTACTTC. This sequence encodes CASSVSGRTGETQYF. The chain employs TRBV9 and TRBJ2-5; the D is unclear. CDR3 length: 15 amino acids. Trimming took 1 base from V and 4 from J, leaving 14 bases between them. Germline V CDR1 and CDR2: SGDLS, YYNGEE.